Included here is one TCR beta chain sequence, with context. The antigen is undetermined. The source of the sample is a study of cytomegalovirus exposure and HLA in healthy donors. Study-level points and caveats: Compared with the approximately 670-donor mean, an Asian-associated ancestry cluster reportedly had fewer N-insertions, according to a later analysis. Overall, about 160 TCR beta chains were annotated as cytomegalovirus-associated.

In the PCR, 60 Vbeta and 13 Jbeta primers were used. Libraries were prepared by immunoSEQ multiplex PCR; TCRdb keeps only in-frame clonotypes and omits some of them. The sample contains 100,000 to 150,000 clones, around three quarters of which appear only once. The ends were cut back, 7 bases at V and 5 bases at J, with 11 bases in the middle. This CDR3 has 12 amino acids. The germline gives CDR1 MNHEY, CDR2 SVGAGI. Material: PBMCs. The clonotype originates from a woman aged 60-70 years in good health and CMV-seropositive. This sequence joins TRBV6-5 and TRBJ1-1, with D perhaps TRBD1 (5 bases). The CDR3 DNA sequence: TGTGCCAGCACCCGAAGGGGTACTGAAGCTTTCTTT. Its protein is CASTRRGTEAFF.